This is a list of T cell receptor beta chains from one sample in a study of T cell responses to AZD1222 COVID-19 vaccine. Using immunoSEQ multiplex PCR, the repertoire was profiled, and TCRdb retains in-frame clones only, with some absent. Here the sample spans about 150,000 clones, less than 90% being singletons. The specimen comprised peripheral blood, sampled on day 0 of MenACWY control vaccination. The receptors originated from an adult in good health. Each CDR3 is given with its conserved first and last residue. Fields, in order: D gene, J gene, V gene, clone size, CDR3 DNA, CDR3 protein. The D gene is left open where the match is weak. Some rows mark clone size as missing; the rest say once, few, many or name a class of expanded clone.

D gene: TRBD1; J gene: TRBJ2-7; V gene: TRBV28; clone size: .; CDR3 DNA: TGTGCCAGCAGTTCAGGGGGAAGTTTGTACGAGCAGTACTTC; CDR3 protein: CASSSGGSLYEQYF
D gene: TRBD2; J gene: TRBJ2-7; V gene: TRBV6-5; clone size: .; CDR3 DNA: TGTGCCAGCATTAAGAGCGGGAGAGTATCCTACGAGCAGTACTTC; CDR3 protein: CASIKSGRVSYEQYF
D gene: .; J gene: TRBJ1-1; V gene: TRBV28; clone size: .; CDR3 DNA: TGTGCCAGCAGTTTAAGCAGGCCGTCGAACACTGAAGCTTTCTTT; CDR3 protein: CASSLSRPSNTEAFF
D gene: TRBD2; J gene: TRBJ2-1; V gene: TRBV5-4; clone size: .; CDR3 DNA: TGTGCCAGCTGTCTTGGACTAGCAGTCTCCAATGAGCAGTTCTTC; CDR3 protein: CASCLGLAVSNEQFF
D gene: TRBD2; J gene: TRBJ2-5; V gene: TRBV4-2; clone size: .; CDR3 DNA: TGTGCCAGCAGCCAAGGGGACCGCCTAGCGGGACAAGAGACCCAGTACTTC; CDR3 protein: CASSQGDRLAGQETQYF
D gene: .; J gene: TRBJ2-1; V gene: TRBV3-1/TRBV3-2; clone size: once; CDR3 DNA: TGTGCCAGCAGCCACATTAGGCCGGGACGGAGCTCCTACAATGAGCAGTTCTTC; CDR3 protein: CASSHIRPGRSSYNEQFF
D gene: .; J gene: TRBJ2-6; V gene: TRBV28; clone size: .; CDR3 DNA: TGTGCCAGCAGTTTGGAGCGGCCTTCTGGGGCCAACGTCCTGACTTTC; CDR3 protein: CASSLERPSGANVLTF
D gene: .; J gene: TRBJ2-7; V gene: TRBV19; clone size: .; CDR3 DNA: TGTGCCAGTAGTGGGGGGAGGACAGAAACCTCCTACGAGCAGTACTTC; CDR3 protein: CASSGGRTETSYEQYF
D gene: .; J gene: TRBJ1-1; V gene: TRBV5-1; clone size: once; CDR3 DNA: TGCGCCAGCAGCGTAGTGGGACCTGGGGACACTGAAGCTTTCTTT; CDR3 protein: CASSVVGPGDTEAFF
D gene: .; J gene: TRBJ1-3; V gene: TRBV14; clone size: .; CDR3 DNA: TGTGCCAGCAGCCAAGCGTCTCTCCGGGCAAACACCATATATTTT; CDR3 protein: CASSQASLRANTIYF
D gene: TRBD1; J gene: TRBJ1-5; V gene: TRBV11-3; clone size: .; CDR3 DNA: TGTGCCAGCAGCCCCTTGGCAGGGGGGTCTTCACTGTGTAGCAATCAGCCCCAGCATTTT; CDR3 protein: CASSPLAGGSSLCSNQPQHF
D gene: .; J gene: TRBJ1-2; V gene: TRBV5-6; clone size: .; CDR3 DNA: TGTGCCAGCAGCCCCGGACAGTTTGTTTATGGCTACACCTTC; CDR3 protein: CASSPGQFVYGYTF
D gene: TRBD1; J gene: TRBJ1-5; V gene: TRBV27; clone size: .; CDR3 DNA: TGTGCCAGCGGAACAGGGGGTTCGAGTCAGCCCCAGCATTTT; CDR3 protein: CASGTGGSSQPQHF
D gene: TRBD2; J gene: TRBJ2-2; V gene: TRBV19; clone size: .; CDR3 DNA: TGTGCCAGCCGTACGGCGGGAGGGGTCGGGGAGCTGTTTTTT; CDR3 protein: CASRTAGGVGELFF
D gene: TRBD1; J gene: TRBJ1-1; V gene: TRBV6-5; clone size: .; CDR3 DNA: TGTGCCAGCAGTTACACCGGGACAGGGAGCACTGAAGCTTTCTTT; CDR3 protein: CASSYTGTGSTEAFF
D gene: TRBD1; J gene: TRBJ1-3; V gene: TRBV11-3; clone size: .; CDR3 DNA: TGTGCCAGCAGTACAGGGGTCGGAAACACCATATATTTT; CDR3 protein: CASSTGVGNTIYF
D gene: .; J gene: TRBJ2-7; V gene: TRBV21-1; clone size: .; CDR3 DNA: TGTGCCAGCAGATATCCGGGACACCAAAATAAGCGAGTTGGAAAGGCTACCTACGAGCAGTACTTC; CDR3 protein: CASRYPGHQNKRVGKATYEQYF
D gene: TRBD1; J gene: TRBJ1-1; V gene: TRBV24-1; clone size: .; CDR3 DNA: TGTGCCACCTCCGGGACAGGGTACACTGAAGCTTTCTTT; CDR3 protein: CATSGTGYTEAFF
D gene: TRBD1; J gene: TRBJ1-5; V gene: TRBV5-1; clone size: .; CDR3 DNA: TGCGCCAGCAGCTTGGGGGACAGGGGTGATCAGCCCCAGCATTTT; CDR3 protein: CASSLGDRGDQPQHF
D gene: .; J gene: TRBJ1-2; V gene: TRBV5-4; clone size: .; CDR3 DNA: TGTGCCAGCAGTCGCGCGGGGGCGAATGGCTACACCTTC; CDR3 protein: CASSRAGANGYTF